Following are 2 T cell receptor beta chains from one sample sequenced in a study of cytomegalovirus exposure and HLA in healthy donors. 13 Jbeta primers and 60 Vbeta primers were used for the PCR. Here immunoSEQ multiplex PCR was the method, and the copy in TCRdb shows in-frame clones only, minus some. The repertoire holds some 110,000 clones, with around 74% as singletons. What was sequenced was PBMCs. These receptors were taken from a woman in her thirties or forties in good health and CMV-seropositive.

This clone has just one count. The V call is TRBV13, the J call TRBJ2-2; 9 bases line up with TRBD1. This CDR3 contains 15 residues. CDR1 and CDR2 from the germline V gene are PRHDT and FYEKMQ (reference sequence). Losses at the gene ends were 1 base for V and 6 bases for J; bases not matched to a gene: 3. The CDR3 spells CASSLEGQGPGELFF. The CDR3 nucleotides are TGTGCCAGCAGCTTAGAAGGACAGGGGCCCGGGGAGCTGTTTTTT.

The table lists this clone with a count of one. The V call is TRBV11-2, the J call TRBJ2-7; 7 positions agree with TRBD1. The trim removed 3 bases at V and 0 bases at J, leaving 5 bases unmatched. Germline V gene sequence: CDR1 SGHAT, CDR2 FQNNGV. This CDR3 region has 15 residues. In nucleotides, the CDR3 is TGTGCCAGCAGCTTGACGACAGGGCCCTCCTACGAGCAGTACTTC. This gives the protein CASSLTTGPSYEQYF.